A single sample is the source of the 3 T cell receptor beta chains below, sequenced in a study of blood T cell repertoires in COVID-19. Profiled with immunoSEQ multiplex PCR; TCRdb holds only in-frame clones, not every one. The sample lists 200,000 to 300,000 clones, about 85% occurring once. Specimen: peripheral blood. The source of these receptors is a man between 60 and 75 years old who had recovered from COVID-19.

The genes are TRBV27 and TRBJ1-4; 7 positions agree with TRBD1. Germline-derived CDR1 and CDR2 are MNHEY and SMNVEV (reference sequence). Trimming at V came to 2 bases and at J to 8 bases, leaving 8 bases not matched to a gene. CDR3 length: 15 residues. CDR3 DNA: TGTGCCAGCAGTTTAATGGGCCCAGGGGGGGAAAAACTGTTTTTT. Amino acids: CASSLMGPGGEKLFF.

J is TRBJ1-2 and V is TRBV7-9, with 11 bases aligning to TRBD1. The V segment lost 1 base and the J segment 7 bases; nucleotides outside the gene matches: 5. CDR1 is SEHNR and CDR2 is FQNEAQ in the germline V gene (reference sequence). The CDR3 totals 15 residues. The CDR3 DNA reads TGTGCCAGCAGCTTAGGCCGGGACAGGGGGTCTGGCTACACCTTC. Translated, it gives CASSLGRDRGSGYTF.

This clone was recorded a few times. V and J are TRBV5-1 and TRBJ1-1, with D uncertain. The V gene's germline CDR1 is SGHRS and CDR2 YFSETQ. V lost 4 bases and J 0 bases, leaving 10 bases between the germline ends. The CDR3 sequence is 14 residues long. The CDR3 bases are TGCGCCAGCAGCAGATGGACTGTGAACACTGAAGCTTTCTTT. Its translation is CASSRWTVNTEAFF.